These T cell receptor beta chains were read from a single sample in a study of cytomegalovirus exposure and HLA in healthy donors. The method was immunoSEQ multiplex PCR; TCRdb's version includes in-frame clones alone and lacks a portion of them. The profile covers roughly 140,000 clones, with approximately 80% appearing a single time and 2.4% taken by the ten largest. The sequencing input was PBMCs. Source of these receptors: a woman between 18 and 29 years old in good health and CMV-seropositive. CDR3s include the opening cysteine and the closing phenylalanine or tryptophan. A D gene is named only where the DNA matches it firmly. A clone size is listed for some rows: how often the clone was seen (once, few, many), or a class if it is expanded.

d_call	v_call	j_call	clone_size	cdr3_nt	cdr3_aa
TRBD1	TRBV7-2	TRBJ1-4	.	TGTGCCAGCAGCCCAGGACAGGGCTTCATTAATGAAAAACTGTTTTTT	CASSPGQGFINEKLFF
TRBD2	TRBV7-8	TRBJ2-5	.	TGTGCCAGCAGCCAACGACAGACGGGACTAGCGGGTCGAGCCCCACAGACCCAGTACTTC	CASSQRQTGLAGRAPQTQYF
.	TRBV5-4	TRBJ2-3	once	TGCGCCAGCAGCCAAGATCGCGGAGTCAGCACAGATACGCAGTATTTT	CASSQDRGVSTDTQYF
TRBD2	TRBV5-4	TRBJ2-3	.	TGTGCCAGCAGCTTGCCGGGACTAGCGGGGACGTATACGCAGTATTTT	CASSLPGLAGTYTQYF
.	TRBV28	TRBJ1-4	.	TGTGCCAGCAGTTTCGTCGGGGGGGCTAATAATGAAAAACTGTTTTTT	CASSFVGGANNEKLFF
TRBD1	TRBV4-1	TRBJ1-2	.	TGCGCCAGCAGCCAAGACCGACAGGGAGCTTTGGGCTATGGCTACACCTTC	CASSQDRQGALGYGYTF
TRBD1	TRBV19	TRBJ2-3	.	TGTGCCAGTAGTATAGAAGGGACAGGGTCAGGAACAGATACGCAGTATTTT	CASSIEGTGSGTDTQYF
.	TRBV7-6	TRBJ2-7	few	TGTGCCAGCAGCTTAGGAGGGGGCGAGCAGTACTTC	CASSLGGGEQYF
.	TRBV11-2	TRBJ2-1	.	TGTGCCAGCAGCTCAGCGTCCCGGAGCAATGAGCAGTTCTTC	CASSSASRSNEQFF
TRBD2	TRBV18	TRBJ2-2	.	TGTGCCAGCTCACGATGGACTAGCGGGGGAAAAGGCACCGGGGAGCTGTTTTTT	CASSRWTSGGKGTGELFF